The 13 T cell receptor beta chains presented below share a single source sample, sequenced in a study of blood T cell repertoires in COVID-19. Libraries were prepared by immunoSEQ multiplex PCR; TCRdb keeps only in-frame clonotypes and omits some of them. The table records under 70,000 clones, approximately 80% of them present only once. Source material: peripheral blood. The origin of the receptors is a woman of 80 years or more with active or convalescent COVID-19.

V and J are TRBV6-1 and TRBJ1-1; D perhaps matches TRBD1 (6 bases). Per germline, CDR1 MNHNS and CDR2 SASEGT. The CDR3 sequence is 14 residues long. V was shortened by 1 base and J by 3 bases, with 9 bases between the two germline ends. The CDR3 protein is CASSEVWGHTEAFF. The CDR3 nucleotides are TGTGCCAGCAGTGAAGTTTGGGGGCACACTGAAGCTTTCTTT.

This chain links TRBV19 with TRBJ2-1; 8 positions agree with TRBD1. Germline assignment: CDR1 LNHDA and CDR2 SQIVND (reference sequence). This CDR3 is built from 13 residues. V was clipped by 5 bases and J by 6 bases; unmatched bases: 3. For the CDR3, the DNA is TGTGCCAGTAGTGCACAGGGGGTCAATGAGCAGTTCTTC. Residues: CASSAQGVNEQFF.

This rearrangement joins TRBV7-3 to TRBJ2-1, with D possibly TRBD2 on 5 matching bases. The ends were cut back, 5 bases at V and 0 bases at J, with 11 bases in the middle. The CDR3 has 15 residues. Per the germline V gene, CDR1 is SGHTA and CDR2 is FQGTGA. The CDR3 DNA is TGTGCCAGCAGCCGCGAGCTAGCCTCCTACAATGAGCAGTTCTTC. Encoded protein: CASSRELASYNEQFF.

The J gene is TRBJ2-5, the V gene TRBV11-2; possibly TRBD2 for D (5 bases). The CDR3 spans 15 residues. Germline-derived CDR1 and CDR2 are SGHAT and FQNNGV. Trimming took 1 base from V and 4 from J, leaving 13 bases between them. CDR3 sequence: CASSLVAPPAETQYF. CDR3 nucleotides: TGTGCCAGCAGCTTAGTAGCGCCCCCGGCAGAGACCCAGTACTTC. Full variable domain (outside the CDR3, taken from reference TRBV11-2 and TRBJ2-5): EAGVAQSPRYKIIEKRQSVAFWCNPISGHATLYWYQQILGQGPKLLIQFQNNGVVDDSQLPKDRFSAERLKGVDSTLKIQPAKLEDSAVYLCASSLVAPPAETQYFGPGTRLLVL.

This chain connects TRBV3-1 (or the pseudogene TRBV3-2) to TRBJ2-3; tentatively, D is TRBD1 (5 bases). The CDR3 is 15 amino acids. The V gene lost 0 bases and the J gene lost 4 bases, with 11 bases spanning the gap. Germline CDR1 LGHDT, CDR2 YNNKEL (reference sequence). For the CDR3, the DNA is TGTGCCAGCAGCCAAGATCTGGGGCGCGCAGATACGCAGTATTTT. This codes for CASSQDLGRADTQYF.

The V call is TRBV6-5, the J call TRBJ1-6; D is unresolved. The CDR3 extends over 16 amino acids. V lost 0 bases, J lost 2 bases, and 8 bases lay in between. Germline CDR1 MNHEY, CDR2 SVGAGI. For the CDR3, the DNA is TGTGCCAGCAGTTACTCTCCAGTAACCTATAATTCACCCCTCCACTTT. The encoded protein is CASSYSPVTYNSPLHF.

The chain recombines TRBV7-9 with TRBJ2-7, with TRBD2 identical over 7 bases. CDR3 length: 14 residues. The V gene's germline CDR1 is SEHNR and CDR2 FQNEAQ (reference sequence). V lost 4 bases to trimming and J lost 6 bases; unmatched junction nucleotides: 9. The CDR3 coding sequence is TGTGCCAGCAGCTCGTCGGGGGGTTCCGGCGAGCAGTACTTC. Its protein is CASSSSGGSGEQYF.

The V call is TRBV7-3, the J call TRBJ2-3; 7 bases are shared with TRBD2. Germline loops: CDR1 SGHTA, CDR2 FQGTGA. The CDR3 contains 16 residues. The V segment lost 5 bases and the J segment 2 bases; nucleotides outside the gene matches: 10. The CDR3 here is CASSQGYSGDTDTQYF. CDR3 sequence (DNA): TGTGCCAGCAGCCAGGGCTACAGCGGGGACACAGATACGCAGTATTTT.

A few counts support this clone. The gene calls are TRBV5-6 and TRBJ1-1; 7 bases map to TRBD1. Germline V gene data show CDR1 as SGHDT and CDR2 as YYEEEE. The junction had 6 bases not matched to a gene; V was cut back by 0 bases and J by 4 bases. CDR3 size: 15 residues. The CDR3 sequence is CASSLGRQGSTEAFF. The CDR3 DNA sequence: TGTGCCAGCAGCTTGGGGCGACAGGGATCCACTGAAGCTTTCTTT.

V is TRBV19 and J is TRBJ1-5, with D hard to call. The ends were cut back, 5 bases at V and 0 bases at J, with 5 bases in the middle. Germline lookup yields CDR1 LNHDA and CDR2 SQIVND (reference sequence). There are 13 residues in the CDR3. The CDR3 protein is CASSENSNQPQHF. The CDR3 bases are TGTGCCAGTAGTGAGAATAGCAATCAGCCCCAGCATTTT.

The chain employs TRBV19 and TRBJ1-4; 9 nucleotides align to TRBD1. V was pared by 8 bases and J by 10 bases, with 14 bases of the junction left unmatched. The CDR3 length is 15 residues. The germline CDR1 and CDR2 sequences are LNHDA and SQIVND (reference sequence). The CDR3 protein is CASVTGGAWGGKLFF. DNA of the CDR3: TGTGCCAGTGTCACAGGGGGCGCTTGGGGAGGAAAACTGTTTTTT. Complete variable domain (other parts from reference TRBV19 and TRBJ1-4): DGGITQSPKYLFRKEGQNVTLSCEQNLNHDAMYWYRQDPGQGLRLIYYSQIVNDFQKGDIAEGYSVSREKKESFPLTVTSAQKNPTAFYLCASVTGGAWGGKLFFGSGTQLSVL.

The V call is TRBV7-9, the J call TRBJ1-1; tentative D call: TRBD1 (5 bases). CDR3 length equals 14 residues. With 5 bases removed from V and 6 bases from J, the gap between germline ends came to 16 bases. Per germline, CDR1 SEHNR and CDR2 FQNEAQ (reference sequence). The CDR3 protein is CASSRTPGEAEAFF. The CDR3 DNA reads TGTGCCAGCAGCCGTACCCCGGGGGAAGCTGAAGCTTTCTTT.

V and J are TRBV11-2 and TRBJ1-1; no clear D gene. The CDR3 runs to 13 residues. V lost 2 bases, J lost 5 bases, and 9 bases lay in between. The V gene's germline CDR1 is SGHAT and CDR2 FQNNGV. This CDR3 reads CASSLFDNTEAFF. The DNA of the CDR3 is TGTGCCAGCAGCTTATTTGACAATACTGAAGCTTTCTTT.